The rows below give T cell receptor beta chains drawn from one sample of a study of blood T cell repertoires in COVID-19. Assay used: immunoSEQ multiplex PCR; TCRdb lists only in-frame clones, some missing. The sample has 350,000 to 450,000 clones; 80% to 90% are singletons. Sequenced: peripheral blood. The receptors shown here come from a man in his forties with acute or convalescent COVID-19. The CDR3 runs from the conserved cysteine through the conserved F or W. The D gene is left open where the match is weak. Some rows have no size entry. The others give once, few or many, or a class for an expanded clone.

j_call clone_size d_call v_call cdr3_nt cdr3_aa
TRBJ2-3 . TRBD2 TRBV11-3 TGTGCCAGCAGCCTGGGGACTAGTACGGGCACAGATACGCAGTATTTT CASSLGTSTGTDTQYF
TRBJ2-7 . TRBD2 TRBV5-4 TGTGCCAGCAGCTTGTCTCGCGGGGGATCGAACGAGCAGTACTTC CASSLSRGGSNEQYF
TRBJ2-7 . . TRBV11-2 TGTGCCAGCAGCTTCTCGGCAGGGTCGGGCTACGAGCAGTACTTC CASSFSAGSGYEQYF
TRBJ1-4 . . TRBV4-3 TGCGCCAGCAGCAGGCGGGTAGGGTTAGCTAATGAAAAACTGTTTTTT CASSRRVGLANEKLFF
TRBJ1-1 . . TRBV12-3/TRBV12-4 TGTGCCAGCAGTTCCTCCACTGAAGCTTTCTTT CASSSSTEAFF
TRBJ1-2 . . TRBV28 TGTGCCAGCAGTCTGCACAACAGGGCCGGGGCCTATGGCTACACCTTC CASSLHNRAGAYGYTF
TRBJ2-1 once . TRBV10-3 TGTGCCATCAGTGGGGACTCTAATGAGCAGTTCTTC CAISGDSNEQFF
TRBJ1-5 . TRBD1 TRBV19 TGTGCCAGTAGGAATACAGGGGGCGAGGGTCAGCCCCAGCATTTT CASRNTGGEGQPQHF
TRBJ2-5 . . TRBV5-1 TGCGCCAGCTCGGACAGCCCACATTTCCAAGAGACCCAGTACTTC CASSDSPHFQETQYF
TRBJ1-1 few . TRBV18 TGTGCCAGCACCACCTCCGGGGGGTTCGTCACTGAAGCTTTCTTT CASTTSGGFVTEAFF
TRBJ1-3 . . TRBV5-1 TGCGCCAGCAGCCCATGGACTGAGAGCTCTGGAAACACCATATATTTT CASSPWTESSGNTIYF
TRBJ1-1 . . TRBV5-1 TGCGCCAGCGCCTTGGACGGCGCGGACACTGAAGCTTTCTTT CASALDGADTEAFF
TRBJ1-1 . . TRBV6-5 TGTGCCAGCAGTTACTACGGGGAAGGTACTGAAGCTTTCTTT CASSYYGEGTEAFF
TRBJ2-7 once TRBD1 TRBV4-2 TGTGCCAGCAGCCAAGACACTGACAGGGGAGGTTTTGGCTACGAGCAGTACTTC CASSQDTDRGGFGYEQYF
TRBJ1-6 . TRBD1 TRBV30 TGTGCCCAAGGCAGGGACAGGTATAATTCACCCCTCCACTTT CAQGRDRYNSPLHF
TRBJ2-7 . . TRBV5-6 TGTGCCAGCAGGCCCGTGGGACTCTACGAGCAGTACTTC CASRPVGLYEQYF
TRBJ1-1 . . TRBV6-2/TRBV6-3 TGTGCCAGCAGTTACGGGGGGGCTCTGAACACTGAAGCTTTCTTT CASSYGGALNTEAFF
TRBJ2-1 . . TRBV10-1 TGCGCCAGCAGTGAGGACTACCTCGGGAATGAGCAGTTCTTC CASSEDYLGNEQFF
TRBJ1-2 once . TRBV7-9 TGTGCCAGCAGACTGGGGACTGCCCTTGGAGGCTACACCTTC CASRLGTALGGYTF
TRBJ2-1 . TRBD2 TRBV19 TGTGCCAGTAGTCTACTGTCGGGGGGACGGGATCAGTTCTTC CASSLLSGGRDQFF
TRBJ1-2 . . TRBV28 TGTGCCAGCAGTCTGGGGGGATATTATAACTATGGCTACACCTTC CASSLGGYYNYGYTF
TRBJ1-1 . . TRBV6-5 TGTGCCAGCACGCGGTCGGATCGGGGAGCTTTCTTT CASTRSDRGAFF
TRBJ2-2 . . TRBV6-5 TGTGCCAGCAGTTATTTAGGGTCGGGACTGGAGCTGTTTTTT CASSYLGSGLELFF
TRBJ2-1 . . TRBV15 TGTGCCACCAGCAGCAGAGGGGGGGAGCGTATCGATGAGCAGTTCTTC CATSSRGGERIDEQFF
TRBJ2-1 . . TRBV27 TGTGCCAGCAGCCTCAGCTCCTACAATGAGCAGTTCTTC CASSLSSYNEQFF
TRBJ2-2 . . TRBV30 TGTGCCTGGAGCAGGGCGAACACCGGGGAGCTGTTTTTT CAWSRANTGELFF
TRBJ2-1 . TRBD2 TRBV30 TGTGCCGGTAGCGGGGGGCCGAATGAGCAGTTCTTC CAGSGGPNEQFF
TRBJ2-2 . TRBD2 TRBV7-3 TGTGCCAGCAGCTTAACCCGACTAGCGGGAGGGCCGAACACCGGGGAGCTGTTTTTT CASSLTRLAGGPNTGELFF
TRBJ1-2 . TRBD1 TRBV4-2 TGTGCCAGCAGCCAAGACGGACAGGCGGGTGGCTACACCTTC CASSQDGQAGGYTF